This T cell receptor (beta chain) was sequenced in a study of CD8 T cells in Susac syndrome. Study-wide background: Susac syndrome patients were untreated, on corticosteroids with some adding intravenous immunoglobulin, or on intravenous immunoglobulin only.

Random hexamers were used to reverse transcribe an amount of roughly 0.5 to 1 ug RNA. TCRdb reanalysed the immunoSEQ multiplex PCR reads using MiXCR and keeps one entry per CDR3 protein. There are 56,000 or so distinct CDR3 sequences in the sample; 95% occur only once, and 0.75% lies in the top ten. This receptor was obtained from a human donor with Susac syndrome. The sequenced material came from CD8+ T cells from PBMCs.

In DNA form, the CDR3 reads TGTGCCAGCAGAACGGGGGGGCGTCCCCTAGATACGCAGTATTTT. Amino acids: CASRTGGRPLDTQYF. This rearrangement joins TRBV5-6 to TRBJ2-3; 8 positions agree with TRBD2. Losses at the gene ends were 5 bases for V and 5 bases for J; bases not matched to a gene: 10. Germline V gene lookup returns CDR1 SGHDT and CDR2 YYEEEE. The CDR3 totals 15 residues.